Listed below are T cell receptor beta chains from one sample, sequenced in a study of blood T cell repertoires in COVID-19. Sequencing was performed with immunoSEQ multiplex PCR; in TCRdb, only in-frame clones are kept and a portion is missing. This sample carries under 200,000 clones, about 88% of them seen once, and the ten largest clones take roughly 6%. The sample taken for sequencing was peripheral blood. The receptors were sampled from a man aged 35 to 55 with active or convalescent COVID-19. Both conserved end residues are part of each CDR3. The order of the fields is V gene, J gene, clone size, D gene, CDR3 DNA, CDR3 protein. The D gene is left open where the match is weak. Clone size is shown for a subset of rows, as once, few, many or a class of expanded clone.

V gene: TRBV6-1
J gene: TRBJ1-5
clone size: .
D gene: .
CDR3 DNA: TGTGCCAGCAGTGAAGGAGGGAACCAGCCCCAGCATTTT
CDR3 protein: CASSEGGNQPQHF

V gene: TRBV11-2
J gene: TRBJ2-2
clone size: .
D gene: TRBD2
CDR3 DNA: TGTGCCAGCAGTTCTAGCGGGAGACTCACCGGGGAGCTGTTTTTT
CDR3 protein: CASSSSGRLTGELFF

V gene: TRBV24-1
J gene: TRBJ2-5
clone size: .
D gene: TRBD2
CDR3 DNA: TGTGCCACCAGTGACACGACTAGCGGGATGCAAAAGACCCAGTACTTC
CDR3 protein: CATSDTTSGMQKTQYF

V gene: TRBV27
J gene: TRBJ2-1
clone size: once
D gene: .
CDR3 DNA: TGTGCCAGCAGTTTAGAACAGGCCTCCTACAATGAGCAGTTCTTC
CDR3 protein: CASSLEQASYNEQFF

V gene: TRBV28
J gene: TRBJ2-1
clone size: .
D gene: TRBD2
CDR3 DNA: TGTGCCAGCCTAGCGGGCACAGCCAGCAATGAGCAGTTCTTC
CDR3 protein: CASLAGTASNEQFF

V gene: TRBV5-6
J gene: TRBJ2-1
clone size: .
D gene: .
CDR3 DNA: TGTGCCAGCAGCCAAGGGGGTAGTTACAATGAGCAGTTCTTC
CDR3 protein: CASSQGGSYNEQFF

V gene: TRBV7-2
J gene: TRBJ1-6
clone size: .
D gene: .
CDR3 DNA: TGTGCCAGCAGCCCGTGGACAGCTTCCGATGTAAACTATAATTCACCCCTCCACTTT
CDR3 protein: CASSPWTASDVNYNSPLHF

V gene: TRBV4-3
J gene: TRBJ2-7
clone size: .
D gene: TRBD2
CDR3 DNA: TGCGCCAGCAGCCAAGATGTGGGGACTAGCGCTTCAAAGAGCTCCTACGAGCAGTACTTC
CDR3 protein: CASSQDVGTSASKSSYEQYF

V gene: TRBV7-8
J gene: TRBJ1-1
clone size: .
D gene: .
CDR3 DNA: TGTGCCAGCCTCCACCGGGGAACGGGTCGGGGGGCTGAAGCTTTCTTT
CDR3 protein: CASLHRGTGRGAEAFF

V gene: TRBV14
J gene: TRBJ2-1
clone size: few
D gene: TRBD2
CDR3 DNA: TGTGCCAGCAGCCTCCCCCTAGCGGGAGGGCTTAATGAGCAGTTCTTC
CDR3 protein: CASSLPLAGGLNEQFF

V gene: TRBV6-5
J gene: TRBJ1-1
clone size: .
D gene: TRBD1
CDR3 DNA: TGTGCCAGCTCCGACAGGGGCACTGAAGCTTTCTTT
CDR3 protein: CASSDRGTEAFF

V gene: TRBV27
J gene: TRBJ2-1
clone size: once
D gene: TRBD2
CDR3 DNA: TGTGCCAGCAGGGCTAGCGGGGTAGTTGAGCAGTTCTTC
CDR3 protein: CASRASGVVEQFF

V gene: TRBV13
J gene: TRBJ2-7
clone size: .
D gene: TRBD2
CDR3 DNA: TGTGCCAGCAGCTTCCATAGGTACAGCGGGAGAAACGAGCAGTACTTC
CDR3 protein: CASSFHRYSGRNEQYF

V gene: TRBV10-3
J gene: TRBJ2-2
clone size: few
D gene: TRBD2
CDR3 DNA: TGTGCCATCAGTGCAGTAGCGGGGGACAACACCGGGGAGCTGTTTTTT
CDR3 protein: CAISAVAGDNTGELFF

V gene: TRBV27
J gene: TRBJ1-1
clone size: .
D gene: .
CDR3 DNA: TGTGCCAGCAGCCCCGGAGGGGCGTTCACTGAAGCTTTCTTT
CDR3 protein: CASSPGGAFTEAFF

V gene: TRBV6-2/TRBV6-3
J gene: TRBJ2-1
clone size: .
D gene: .
CDR3 DNA: TGTGCCAGCAGTTACTCAGGAGCCCACAATGAGCAGTTCTTC
CDR3 protein: CASSYSGAHNEQFF

V gene: TRBV5-8
J gene: TRBJ2-5
clone size: .
D gene: TRBD2
CDR3 DNA: TGTGCCAGCACCCGGTGGGCTAGCGGAGAGACCCAGTACTTC
CDR3 protein: CASTRWASGETQYF

V gene: TRBV11-2
J gene: TRBJ1-5
clone size: .
D gene: .
CDR3 DNA: TGTGCCAGCAGCTTAGACGGGACCCTCGGGAGGCCCCAGCATTTT
CDR3 protein: CASSLDGTLGRPQHF

V gene: TRBV5-5
J gene: TRBJ1-5
clone size: .
D gene: .
CDR3 DNA: TGTGCCAGCAGCTTTTCAGGGTTGCAGCCCCAGCATTTT
CDR3 protein: CASSFSGLQPQHF

V gene: TRBV5-6
J gene: TRBJ2-7
clone size: .
D gene: .
CDR3 DNA: TGTGCCAGCAGCTTGGGTGGCAGGGGTTTTTGGGACGAGCAGTACTTC
CDR3 protein: CASSLGGRGFWDEQYF

V gene: TRBV7-2
J gene: TRBJ2-3
clone size: .
D gene: .
CDR3 DNA: TGTGCCAGCAGCATACTTGGTGCAGATACGCAGTATTTT
CDR3 protein: CASSILGADTQYF

V gene: TRBV2
J gene: TRBJ1-5
clone size: .
D gene: .
CDR3 DNA: TGTGCCAGCAATACAGATAGCAATCAGCCCCAGCATTTT
CDR3 protein: CASNTDSNQPQHF

V gene: TRBV4-2
J gene: TRBJ1-6
clone size: .
D gene: .
CDR3 DNA: TGTGCCAGCAGCCAAGATCTCGGGCAGGGTAGGACCTATAATTCACCCCTCCACTTT
CDR3 protein: CASSQDLGQGRTYNSPLHF

V gene: TRBV13
J gene: TRBJ2-4
clone size: .
D gene: TRBD2
CDR3 DNA: TGTGCCAGCAGCCCAGCGGGGGGATTGACGGACATTCAGTACTTC
CDR3 protein: CASSPAGGLTDIQYF

V gene: TRBV3-1/TRBV3-2
J gene: TRBJ1-3
clone size: once
D gene: TRBD1
CDR3 DNA: TGTGCCAGCAGCCAAGTGGGACAGGGTCGAAGTGGAAACACCATATATTTT
CDR3 protein: CASSQVGQGRSGNTIYF

V gene: TRBV28
J gene: TRBJ2-3
clone size: .
D gene: TRBD2
CDR3 DNA: TGTGCCAGCAGTTTAGGGGGGAGGGGAGATACGCAGTATTTT
CDR3 protein: CASSLGGRGDTQYF

V gene: TRBV21-1
J gene: TRBJ2-7
clone size: .
D gene: .
CDR3 DNA: TGTGCCAGCAGCAGTCACAGGGACCCCTACGAGCAGTACTTC
CDR3 protein: CASSSHRDPYEQYF

V gene: TRBV5-1
J gene: TRBJ2-5
clone size: .
D gene: .
CDR3 DNA: TGCGCCAGCAGCCCAAGGGTCGGGGGGACACAAGAGACCCAGTACTTC
CDR3 protein: CASSPRVGGTQETQYF

V gene: TRBV6-5
J gene: TRBJ2-7
clone size: .
D gene: TRBD1
CDR3 DNA: TGTGCCAGCAGTTACTCAGGGGACAGCCCCTACGAGCAGTACTTC
CDR3 protein: CASSYSGDSPYEQYF

V gene: TRBV5-1
J gene: TRBJ2-2
clone size: few
D gene: .
CDR3 DNA: TGCGCCAGCGGGTTGGGGCAGAACACCGGGGAGCTGTTTTTT
CDR3 protein: CASGLGQNTGELFF

V gene: TRBV25-1
J gene: TRBJ1-1
clone size: .
D gene: .
CDR3 DNA: TGTGCCAGCAGTGTCCTTGTCGGCACTGAAGCTTTCTTT
CDR3 protein: CASSVLVGTEAFF

V gene: TRBV6-2/TRBV6-3
J gene: TRBJ1-1
clone size: .
D gene: .
CDR3 DNA: TGTGCCAGCAGCTACTCCTCGTCCCGGAACACTGAAGCTTTCTTT
CDR3 protein: CASSYSSSRNTEAFF

V gene: TRBV15
J gene: TRBJ2-6
clone size: .
D gene: .
CDR3 DNA: TGTGCCACCAGCAGACAGGGCGCCGGGGCCAACGTCCTGACTTTC
CDR3 protein: CATSRQGAGANVLTF

V gene: TRBV11-3
J gene: TRBJ2-1
clone size: .
D gene: TRBD2
CDR3 DNA: TGTGCCAGCAGCTTAGATCGCGTACTAGCGGCAGAGCAGTTCTTC
CDR3 protein: CASSLDRVLAAEQFF

V gene: TRBV19
J gene: TRBJ1-1
clone size: .
D gene: TRBD1
CDR3 DNA: TGTGCCAGTAGTGTTGGGACAGTGAACACTGAAGCTTTCTTT
CDR3 protein: CASSVGTVNTEAFF

V gene: TRBV29-1
J gene: TRBJ2-5
clone size: .
D gene: TRBD1
CDR3 DNA: TGCAGCGTTCCGGGACAGGGACAAGAGACCCAGTACTTC
CDR3 protein: CSVPGQGQETQYF

V gene: TRBV2
J gene: TRBJ2-7
clone size: .
D gene: TRBD1
CDR3 DNA: TGTGCCAGCAGCCCACCCCCCGGGACAGGGGAGTACGAGCAGTACTTC
CDR3 protein: CASSPPPGTGEYEQYF

V gene: TRBV18
J gene: TRBJ2-5
clone size: .
D gene: TRBD2
CDR3 DNA: TGTGCCAGCTCACCTGGACTAGAAGAGACCCAGTACTTC
CDR3 protein: CASSPGLEETQYF

V gene: TRBV28
J gene: TRBJ2-5
clone size: few
D gene: .
CDR3 DNA: TGTGCCAGCGGACAGCTCCAAGAGACCCAGTACTTC
CDR3 protein: CASGQLQETQYF

V gene: TRBV28
J gene: TRBJ1-4
clone size: .
D gene: .
CDR3 DNA: TGTGCCAGCAGTACGACGGGGGGGTTGGTCGAAAAACTGTTTTTT
CDR3 protein: CASSTTGGLVEKLFF

V gene: TRBV27
J gene: TRBJ2-7
clone size: .
D gene: .
CDR3 DNA: TGTGCCAGCAGTTACCTCCCGGTGCCTAGGGGCTACGAGCAGTACTTC
CDR3 protein: CASSYLPVPRGYEQYF

V gene: TRBV5-1
J gene: TRBJ2-7
clone size: once
D gene: .
CDR3 DNA: TGCGCCAGCAGCTTGGTAGGTGGACAAAACACCTACGAGCAGTACTTC
CDR3 protein: CASSLVGGQNTYEQYF

V gene: TRBV6-5
J gene: TRBJ2-2
clone size: .
D gene: TRBD2
CDR3 DNA: TGTGCCAGCAGTTACATTGGCGGGAGCGACACCGGGGAGCTGTTTTTT
CDR3 protein: CASSYIGGSDTGELFF

V gene: TRBV5-1
J gene: TRBJ1-1
clone size: .
D gene: .
CDR3 DNA: TGCGCCAGCAGCTTGGGGCTAGGACCAGGGGCCCAAAACACTGAAGCTTTCTTT
CDR3 protein: CASSLGLGPGAQNTEAFF

V gene: TRBV6-6
J gene: TRBJ2-5
clone size: .
D gene: TRBD2
CDR3 DNA: TGTGCCAGCAGAACCCTGAGAGGCGGGGGGCAAGAGACCCAGTACTTC
CDR3 protein: CASRTLRGGGQETQYF

V gene: TRBV14
J gene: TRBJ2-2
clone size: .
D gene: TRBD1
CDR3 DNA: TGTGCCAGCAGCGCCCGGAAATTGACAGGGGACACCGGGGAGCTGTTTTTT
CDR3 protein: CASSARKLTGDTGELFF

V gene: TRBV6-4
J gene: TRBJ2-2
clone size: .
D gene: TRBD2
CDR3 DNA: TGTGCCAGCAAAACTCAAGCGGGAAACACCGGGGAGCTGTTTTTT
CDR3 protein: CASKTQAGNTGELFF

V gene: TRBV5-4
J gene: TRBJ2-5
clone size: once
D gene: .
CDR3 DNA: TGTGCCAGCAGCTCCGGGTATACAGAGACCCAGTACTTC
CDR3 protein: CASSSGYTETQYF

V gene: TRBV6-1
J gene: TRBJ2-7
clone size: .
D gene: .
CDR3 DNA: TGTGCCAGCAGTGAAGGCGGGACCTGGATGTACGAGCAGTACTTC
CDR3 protein: CASSEGGTWMYEQYF

V gene: TRBV19
J gene: TRBJ1-1
clone size: .
D gene: TRBD1
CDR3 DNA: TGTGCCAGTAAAGACAGGGAGAACACTGAAGCTTTCTTT
CDR3 protein: CASKDRENTEAFF